The 4 T cell receptor beta chains presented below share a single source sample, sequenced in a study of glioma-infiltrating T cells after dendritic cell vaccination. Clones were sequenced by immunoSEQ multiplex PCR, and TCRdb holds only the in-frame ones, with some missing. The repertoire holds roughly 82,000 clones, roughly 89% seen once, with approximately 3.4% in the top ten. The starting material was blood, obtained before dendritic cell vaccination. These receptor sequences come from a human donor with glioblastoma.

The chain recombines TRBV7-2 with TRBJ2-1, with 7 bases fitting TRBD1. Germline V CDR1 and CDR2: SGHTA, FQGNSA. This CDR3 is built from 15 residues. After removal of 5 bases from V and 7 bases from J, the junction contained 11 bases not matched to a gene. CDR3 loop: CASSQQGNLLNEQFF. The CDR3 DNA is TGTGCCAGCAGCCAACAGGGGAACCTTTTGAATGAGCAGTTCTTC.

The chain joins TRBV19 to TRBJ1-5; 9 bases match TRBD1. Germline-derived CDR1 and CDR2 are LNHDA and SQIVND (reference sequence). This CDR3 spans 16 amino acids. Trimming cost V 4 bases and J 7 bases; bases outside gene matches: 11. The CDR3 DNA reads as TGTGCCAGTAGTAGCTGGGACAGGGCGGTCTGGCAGCCCCAGCATTTT. Translating it yields CASSSWDRAVWQPQHF.

This chain uses TRBV27 with TRBJ2-1; maybe TRBD2 (5 bases). V gave up 4 bases and J gave up 9 bases, with 16 bases separating them. There are 14 residues in the CDR3. Germline CDR1 MNHEY, CDR2 SMNVEV (reference sequence). The CDR3 is CASSSWEPRGEQFF. The CDR3 nucleotides read TGTGCCAGCAGTTCGTGGGAGCCGAGAGGTGAGCAGTTCTTC.

This chain uses TRBV7-8 with TRBJ1-2; the match to TRBD1 covers 7 bases. Germline lookup yields CDR1 SGHVS and CDR2 FQNEAQ. V lost 1 base to trimming and J lost 5 bases; unmatched junction nucleotides: 4. The length of the CDR3 is 14 residues. The CDR3 DNA is TGTGCCAGCAGCTTAGTTGGGACAGAGTATGGCTACACCTTC. It yields the protein CASSLVGTEYGYTF.